These 23 T cell receptor beta chains came from one sample sequenced in a study of diagnostic markers for celiac disease. TCRdb re-called the reads and catalogs CDR3 proteins one per entry, DNA excluded. Across about 6,000 distinct CDR3 sequences, the top ten clones capture 5.5% to 7.5% of the sample. Sequencing input: either unsorted cells or a sorted T cell fraction (not recorded which). The receptors were sampled from a human donor. This table probably holds off-target reads from a library built for another chain.

V and J are TRBV7-8 and TRBJ2-2. CDR1 SGHVS and CDR2 FQNEAQ come from the germline V gene. This CDR3 spans 14 amino acids. This CDR3 reads CASSLEENTGELFF.

The genes are TRBV27 and TRBJ1-1; with no DNA, the TCRdb D assignment of TRBD1 cannot be verified. The CDR3 spans 15 residues. Germline CDR1 reads MNHEY; CDR2 reads SMNVEV (reference sequence). The CDR3 protein is CASSYRQGWRTEAFF.

The chain combines TRBV20-1 with TRBJ2-5; TCRdb lists TRBD1, though no DNA is available to test this call. The CDR3 has 16 amino acids. Germline assignment: CDR1 DFQATT and CDR2 SNEGSKA (reference sequence). The chain's CDR3 is CSARVIGTANQETQYF.

The chain joins TRBV21-1 to TRBJ1-2. TRBV21-1 counts as a pseudogene. CDR3 length: 15 amino acids. CDR3 in amino acids: CASSRDRGTNYGYTF.

The J gene is TRBJ2-1, the V gene TRBV5-1; lacking DNA, the TRBD2 call made by TCRdb goes unchecked. This CDR3 is built from 16 residues. Germline CDR1 reads SGHRS; CDR2 reads YFSETQ. The chain's CDR3 is CASGSGRASLYNEQFF.

The rearrangement links TRBV12-5 to TRBJ2-1; TCRdb lists TRBD2, though no DNA is available to test this call. This CDR3 contains 16 residues. CDR1 and CDR2 from the germline V gene are LGHNT and FRNRAP. The CDR3 sequence: CASGFSRTSGINEQFF. Complete variable domain (other parts from reference TRBV12-5 and TRBJ2-1): DARVTQTPRHKVTEMGQEVTMRCQPILGHNTVFWYRQTMMQGLELLAYFRNRAPLDDSGMPKDRFSAEMPDATLATLKIQPSEPRDSAVYFCASGFSRTSGINEQFFGPGTRLTVL.

CDR3 region: CSAVERTGPRPQHF. This chain uses TRBV20-1 with TRBJ1-5; TCRdb's D call of TRBD1 is untestable without DNA. Looked up from germline, CDR1 is DFQATT and CDR2 is SNEGSKA (reference sequence). The CDR3 is 14 amino acids.

The rearrangement joins TRBV7-9 to TRBJ1-2; TCRdb's D call, TRBD1, is unchecked because there is no DNA. Germline values: CDR1 SEHNR, CDR2 FQNEAQ (reference sequence). This CDR3 comprises 11 residues. The CDR3 spells CASSQGYGYTF.

This CDR3 is CASSSRTGNTIYF. The chain combines TRBV7-2 with TRBJ1-3. The V gene's germline CDR1 is SGHTA and CDR2 FQGNSA. This CDR3 is built from 13 residues.

This rearrangement joins TRBV20-1 to TRBJ1-2. The germline CDR1 and CDR2 sequences are DFQATT and SNEGSKA (reference sequence). The CDR3 is made up of 12 amino acids. CDR3 sequence reads: CSADGPDYGYTF.

V usage is TRBV10-2 and J usage is TRBJ2-7. This CDR3 contains 11 residues. Per the germline V gene, CDR1 is WSHSY and CDR2 is SAAADI. The CDR3: CASSEGYEQYF.

This sequence joins TRBV18 and TRBJ2-7; TCRdb's D call of TRBD2 is untestable without DNA. CDR3 size: 16 residues. Germline V gene lookup returns CDR1 KGHSH and CDR2 LQKENI. The CDR3 loop is CASSPLTSGHSGEQYF.

V is TRBV15 and J is TRBJ2-5. This CDR3 has 13 residues. Germline V gives CDR1 LNHNV, CDR2 YYDKDF (reference sequence). This chain's CDR3 is CATSRDPLETQYF.

V usage is TRBV12-3 or TRBV12-4 and J usage is TRBJ1-2; TCRdb names TRBD1, which stays unverified in the absence of DNA. CDR3 length: 16 residues. CDR3 protein: CASSLGFGGGSYGYTF.

The chain uses TRBV4-3 and TRBJ1-6; the TRBD1 assignment by TCRdb is unverifiable without DNA. Germline V lookup: CDR1 LGHNA, CDR2 YSLEER. This CDR3 spans 14 amino acids. CDR3 region: CASSHGTSNSPLHF.

The chain couples TRBV27 to TRBJ2-4. Germline V gene sequence: CDR1 MNHEY, CDR2 SMNVEV (reference sequence). This CDR3 has 14 amino acids. CDR3 loop: CASSAYFSKNIQYF.

The chain employs TRBV6-2 or TRBV6-3 and TRBJ2-1; TCRdb reports TRBD1, a call that lacks DNA to check it against. Looked up from germline, CDR1 is MNHEY and CDR2 is SVGEGT. CDR3 length: 15 residues. This chain's CDR3 is CASRPMGGRYNEQFF.

Considering frequency, this clonotype is medium-sized (0.01 to 0.1%). This sequence joins TRBV3-1 and TRBJ2-1; TCRdb reports TRBD2, a call that lacks DNA to check it against. The germline V gene encodes CDR1 LGHDT and CDR2 YNNKEL (reference sequence). The CDR3 runs to 16 residues. The CDR3 sequence is CASSQETGLAIDEQFF.

This clonotype is called medium-sized (0.01 to 0.1%) based on its frequency. The CDR3 spells CSARSGNWGYTF. The V and J genes are TRBV20-1 and TRBJ1-2. This CDR3 has 12 residues. CDR1 DFQATT and CDR2 SNEGSKA come from the germline V gene (reference sequence).

This clonotype registers medium-sized by frequency. This chain's CDR3 is CASSPGLRGYTF. The chain combines TRBV12-3 or TRBV12-4 with TRBJ1-2. The CDR3 is 12 amino acids.

This clonotype is identified as medium-sized from frequency. The chain couples TRBV6-5 to TRBJ1-2; the TRBD1 assignment by TCRdb is unverifiable without DNA. The germline V gene encodes CDR1 MNHEY and CDR2 SVGAGI. The CDR3 totals 13 residues. The CDR3 spells CASSRDSYYGYTF.

The chain links TRBV15 to TRBJ1-4; TCRdb returns TRBD1, unconfirmable since there is no DNA. CDR3 length: 13 amino acids. Germline V gene lookup returns CDR1 LNHNV and CDR2 YYDKDF (reference sequence). The CDR3 sequence: CATSAREHEKLFF.

By frequency, this clonotype registers large. This CDR3 is CAISSGTGVFMETQYF. The chain recombines TRBV10-3 with TRBJ2-5; TCRdb picks TRBD1, but there is no DNA to check that call. The CDR3 loop spans 16 amino acids. CDR1 ENHRY and CDR2 SYGVKD come from the germline V gene.